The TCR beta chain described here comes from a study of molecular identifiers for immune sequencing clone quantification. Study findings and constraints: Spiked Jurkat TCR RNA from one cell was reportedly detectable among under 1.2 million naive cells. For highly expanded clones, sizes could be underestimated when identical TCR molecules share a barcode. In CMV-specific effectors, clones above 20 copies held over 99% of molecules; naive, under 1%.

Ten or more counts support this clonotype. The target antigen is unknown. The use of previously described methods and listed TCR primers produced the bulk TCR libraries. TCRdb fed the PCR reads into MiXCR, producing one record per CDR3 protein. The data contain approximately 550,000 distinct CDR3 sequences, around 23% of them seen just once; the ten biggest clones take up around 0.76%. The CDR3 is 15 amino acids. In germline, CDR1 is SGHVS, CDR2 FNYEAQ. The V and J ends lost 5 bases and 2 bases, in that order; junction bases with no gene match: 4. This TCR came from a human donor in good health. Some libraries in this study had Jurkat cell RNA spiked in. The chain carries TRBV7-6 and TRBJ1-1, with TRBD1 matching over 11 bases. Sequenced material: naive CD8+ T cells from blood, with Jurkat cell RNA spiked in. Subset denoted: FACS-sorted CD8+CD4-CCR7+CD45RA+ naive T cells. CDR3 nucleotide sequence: TGTGCCAGCAGCCAGGACAGGGGGCGAAACACTGAAGCTTTCTTT. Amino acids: CASSQDRGRNTEAFF.